The 27 T cell receptor beta chains reported below all come from one sample, sequenced in a study of blood T cells in healthy people across ages. PCR was performed a second time for about 6 to 12 cycles using a sample-barcoded 5' primer and a J-beta primer mix. TCRdb itself ran the 5' RACE reads through MiXCR, one entry per CDR3 protein. This sample has about 1.6 million distinct CDR3 sequences, with about 35% found just once. What was sequenced was blood. Source of these receptors: a woman in her 30s in good health.

Note on this clonotype: This may come from a read error, since a much larger clone is one base off. This chain joins TRBV29-1 and TRBJ2-1; 10 nucleotides agree with TRBD1. This CDR3 has 14 amino acids. The junction had 16 bases not matched to a gene; V was cut back by 7 bases and J by 13 bases. Per germline, CDR1 SQVTM and CDR2 ANQGSEA. CDR3 DNA: TGCAGCGGCCTTGACAGGGGGCGCCGGGAGACCCAGTTCTTC. Its protein is CSGLDRGRRETQFF.

The J gene is TRBJ2-2, the V gene TRBV6-5; D possibly corresponds to TRBD1 (6 bases). Trimming took 4 bases from V and 2 from J, leaving 11 bases between them. The CDR3 extends over 15 amino acids. Germline V CDR1 and CDR2: MNHEY, SVGAGI. The CDR3, as DNA: TGTGCCAGCAGTTCGCCGGGACACAACACCGGGGAGCTGTTTTTT. Protein product: CASSSPGHNTGELFF.

This clonotype was seen repeatedly, ten times or more. This chain uses TRBV20-1 with TRBJ2-3, with D perhaps matching TRBD1 (6 bases). The germline V and J ends were trimmed by 4 bases and 2 bases, with 10 bases remaining between them. This CDR3 spans 13 amino acids. The V gene's germline CDR1 is DFQATT and CDR2 SNEGSKA (reference sequence). The DNA of the CDR3 is TGCAGTGCTAAAGGACAGAACACAGATACGCAGTATTTT. Translation gives CSAKGQNTDTQYF.

This chain connects TRBV20-1 to TRBJ2-7; 11 bases agree with TRBD2. The CDR3 extends over 17 amino acids. CDR1 and CDR2 from the germline V gene are DFQATT and SNEGSKA (reference sequence). The ends lost 0 bases at V and 2 bases at J; junction bases unmatched: 9. Here the CDR3 reads CSARDGGLAGGPYEQYF. The CDR3 DNA reads TGCAGTGCTAGAGATGGGGGGCTAGCGGGAGGTCCCTACGAGCAGTACTTC.

This clonotype was observed many times. CDR3 amino acids: CSAGLAASTDTQYF. The DNA for the CDR3 is TGCAGCGCGGGACTAGCGGCTAGCACAGATACGCAGTATTTT. This chain connects TRBV29-1 to TRBJ2-3; TRBD2 matches 11 bases. The CDR3 consists of 14 residues. CDR1 is SQVTM and CDR2 is ANQGSEA in the germline V gene. J was trimmed by 0 bases and V by 7 bases; bases with no gene match: 3.

Notes on this clonotype: A much larger clone differs from this one at a single base, so this may be a read error. The rearrangement links TRBV27 to TRBJ1-2, with D perhaps matching TRBD1 (5 bases). The CDR3 is 16 amino acids. CDR1 MNHEY and CDR2 SMNVEV come from the germline V gene (reference sequence). Trimming removed 6 bases from V and 3 bases from J, with 20 bases in between. CDR3 bases: TGTGCCAGCAGCCCCCTGGGAGGGTGGGGGGACTATGGCTACACCTTC. This codes for CASSPLGGWGDYGYTF.

The chain recombines TRBV29-1 with TRBJ1-1, with D uncertain. This CDR3 region has 13 residues. Germline V gene data show CDR1 as SQVTM and CDR2 as ANQGSEA. The V gene lost 6 bases and the J gene lost 5 bases, with 16 bases spanning the gap. CDR3 residues: CSVLRNMGTEAFF. As DNA, the CDR3 is TGCAGCGTCCTCAGAAACATGGGGACTGAAGCTTTCTTT.

CDR3 residues: CASSSRVERYGYTF. DNA of the CDR3: TGTGCCAGCAGCTCCAGGGTGGAACGCTATGGCTACACCTTC. V gene TRBV7-6 combines with J gene TRBJ1-2; TRBD1 is a possible D gene (5 bases). Trimming shortened V by 4 bases and J by 4 bases, and 13 bases separated the two germline ends. This CDR3 spans 14 amino acids. CDR1 SGHVS and CDR2 FNYEAQ come from the germline V gene.

The rearrangement links TRBV15 to TRBJ1-1; D is ambiguous. The V and J ends lost 0 bases and 1 base respectively, with 6 bases between them. Germline loops: CDR1 LNHNV, CDR2 YYDKDF (reference sequence). The CDR3 has 14 amino acids. The CDR3 region is CATSRDVANTEAFF. For the CDR3, the DNA is TGTGCCACCAGCAGAGATGTAGCGAACACTGAAGCTTTCTTT.

The chain employs TRBV5-8 and TRBJ1-4; 11 nucleotides line up with TRBD1. Germline CDR1 is SGHTS and CDR2 is YDEGEE. The V gene end was trimmed by 3 bases and the J gene end by 6 bases; junction bases not matched to a gene: 1. The CDR3 runs 14 residues. CDR3 residues: CASSWGQGDEKLFF. CDR3 DNA: TGTGCCAGCAGCTGGGGACAGGGGGATGAAAAACTGTTTTTT. Filled out from reference TRBV5-8 and TRBJ1-4, the complete variable domain reads EAGVTQSPTHLIKTRGQQATLRCSPISGHTSVYWYQQALGLGLQFLLWYDEGEERNRGNFPPRFSGRQFPNYSSELNVNALELEDSALYLCASSWGQGDEKLFFGSGTQLSVL.

As to this clonotype: A much larger clone sits a single nucleotide away, making a read error possible. This chain uses TRBV10-3 with TRBJ2-1; D is possibly TRBD2 (6 bases). The CDR3 covers 13 residues. In germline, CDR1 is ENHRY, CDR2 SYGVKD. In DNA form, the CDR3 reads TGTGCCAACAGTGACGGGACTGACAATGAGCAGTTCTTC. Translated, it gives CANSDGTDNEQFF.

The rearrangement joins TRBV11-2 to TRBJ2-7; 8 bases align to TRBD1. Trimming at V came to 5 bases and at J to 6 bases, leaving 12 bases not matched to a gene. Per the germline V gene, CDR1 is SGHAT and CDR2 is FQNNGV. The length of the CDR3 is 15 residues. The CDR3 DNA reads TGTGCCAGCAGCCCACTACCCAGGGGGCGTGGCGAGCAGTACTTC. As protein: CASSPLPRGRGEQYF.

Remarks on this clonotype: Compared with germline, one end of the junction differs, possibly owing to a read error. This chain links TRBV20-1 with TRBJ2-5; no reliable D call. The J call may be wrong; the DNA end is better matched by TRBJ2-7. Germline CDR1 is DFQATT and CDR2 is SNEGSKA (reference sequence). The CDR3 runs 16 residues. The CDR3 DNA reads as TGCAGCGCTAGTGGCTCTGCGGCTTCGAACTCCTACGAGCAGTACTTC. Amino acids: CSASGSAASNSYEQYF.

As DNA, the CDR3 is TGTGCCAGCAGCGTAGACGGCGGCGACAATGAGCAGTTCTTC. The encoded protein is CASSVDGGDNEQFF. V and J are TRBV9 and TRBJ2-1; D gene ambiguous. Germline V lookup: CDR1 SGDLS, CDR2 YYNGEE. The CDR3 consists of 14 residues. V shed 0 bases and J shed 5 bases, with 9 bases lying between them. Full variable domain (outside the CDR3, taken from reference TRBV9 and TRBJ2-1): DSGVTQTPKHLITATGQRVTLRCSPRSGDLSVYWYQQSLDQGLQFLIQYYNGEERAKGNILERFSAQQFPDLHSELNLSSLELGDSALYFCASSVDGGDNEQFFGPGTRLTVL.

V is TRBV4-1 and J is TRBJ2-3; D ambiguous. The CDR3 length is 16 residues. Trimming took 0 bases from V and 1 from J, leaving 11 bases between them. Germline V CDR1 and CDR2: MGHRA, YSYEKL. The CDR3: CASSQEGARGTDTQYF. CDR3 nucleotide sequence: TGCGCCAGCAGCCAAGAGGGCGCGCGAGGCACAGATACGCAGTATTTT.

The chain couples TRBV14 to TRBJ2-1, with D perhaps TRBD2 (7 bases). The CDR3 length is 16 residues. The V end was cut by 3 bases, the J end by 4 bases, with 16 bases between. Germline V gene lookup returns CDR1 SGHDN and CDR2 FVKESK. CDR3 sequence: CASSQTGLEPYNEQFF. As DNA, the CDR3 is TGTGCCAGCAGCCAGACAGGACTAGAACCTTACAATGAGCAGTTCTTC.

The sample holds a few counts of this clonotype. The chain has TRBV14 and TRBJ2-7, with D possibly matching TRBD2 (6 bases). This CDR3 spans 16 amino acids. The V end lost 1 base, the J end lost 3 bases, and 16 bases lay between the germline ends. The germline CDR1 and CDR2 sequences are SGHDN and FVKESK. The CDR3 sequence: CASSQAGDGTDYEQYF. The CDR3 coding sequence is TGTGCCAGCAGCCAAGCGGGGGACGGTACAGACTACGAGCAGTACTTC.

This clonotype was seen more than once but under ten times. One end of the junction is discordant with germline, which a read error may explain. V and J are TRBV4-1 and TRBJ1-5, with unresolved D. Germline V gene data show CDR1 as MGHRA and CDR2 as YSYEKL. CDR3 length: 16 amino acids. The chain's CDR3 is CANSQELGGSRQPQHF. The DNA of the CDR3 is TGCGCCAACAGCCAAGAGCTAGGAGGGTCGCGTCAGCCCCAGCATTTT.

The table lists this clonotype with a few counts. The chain links TRBV4-1 to TRBJ1-6, with D tentatively TRBD1 (5 bases). The germline CDR1 and CDR2 sequences are MGHRA and YSYEKL. The CDR3 is 15 residues long. The V and J ends lost 2 bases and 7 bases respectively, with 12 bases between them. DNA of the CDR3: TGCGCCAGCAGCCAACTCCGGGGGGGGAATTCACCCCTCCACTTT. Protein product: CASSQLRGGNSPLHF.

This rearrangement joins TRBV28 to TRBJ2-7; 8 positions agree with TRBD1. The CDR3 spans 14 residues. Germline V gene data show CDR1 as MDHEN and CDR2 as SYDVKM. The junction had 6 bases not matched to a gene; V was cut back by 5 bases and J by 3 bases. The CDR3 protein is CASSPPGTGYEQYF. The CDR3 region has the DNA TGTGCCAGCAGTCCGCCCGGGACAGGCTACGAGCAGTACTTC. The full variable domain, its missing parts supplied by reference TRBV28 and TRBJ2-7, is DVKVTQSSRYLVKRTGEKVFLECVQDMDHENMFWYRQDPGLGLRLIYFSYDVKMKEKGDIPEGYSVSREKKERFSLILESASTNQTSMYLCASSPPGTGYEQYFGPGTRLTVT.

V is TRBV27 and J is TRBJ1-1, with TRBD1 matching over 7 bases. CDR3 length: 16 amino acids. Germline values: CDR1 MNHEY, CDR2 SMNVEV (reference sequence). With 3 bases clipped from V and 3 bases from J, the junction kept 10 bases outside the gene matches. CDR3 sequence: CASSFYRGSGHTEAFF. CDR3 sequence (DNA): TGTGCCAGCAGTTTCTACAGGGGTTCCGGACACACTGAAGCTTTCTTT.

The chain combines TRBV10-3 with TRBJ1-1; 9 bases match TRBD1. Germline values: CDR1 ENHRY, CDR2 SYGVKD. The CDR3 consists of 16 residues. Trimming removed 3 bases from V and 0 bases from J; junction bases left unmatched: 5. The CDR3 nucleotides are TGTGCCATCAGTGATGGACAGGGGATCATGAACACTGAAGCTTTCTTT. Translation gives CAISDGQGIMNTEAFF.

The V gene is TRBV30, the J gene TRBJ2-1, with 10 bases aligning to TRBD2. The CDR3 spans 14 residues. Germline V gene lookup returns CDR1 GTSNPN and CDR2 SVGIG (reference sequence). The junction had 9 bases not matched to a gene; V was cut back by 1 base and J by 12 bases. The CDR3 loop reads CAWSGGLAPRGQFF. DNA of the CDR3: TGTGCCTGGAGTGGGGGACTAGCGCCCCGTGGGCAGTTCTTC.

The chain has TRBV9 and TRBJ2-3; the D is unclear. The CDR3 runs 13 residues. The germline V gene encodes CDR1 SGDLS and CDR2 YYNGEE. V lost 0 bases and J 5 bases, leaving 7 bases between the germline ends. Here the CDR3 DNA reads TGTGCCAGCAGCGTAGTGGCGGAAGATACGCAGTATTTT. It codes for CASSVVAEDTQYF. Full variable domain (outside the CDR3, taken from reference TRBV9 and TRBJ2-3): DSGVTQTPKHLITATGQRVTLRCSPRSGDLSVYWYQQSLDQGLQFLIQYYNGEERAKGNILERFSAQQFPDLHSELNLSSLELGDSALYFCASSVVAEDTQYFGPGTRLTVL.

This clonotype was counted a few times. This chain uses TRBV6-2 or TRBV6-3 with TRBJ2-7; no reliable D call. The germline gives CDR1 MNHEY, CDR2 SVGEGT. The CDR3 runs 12 residues. The germline V and J ends were trimmed by 2 bases and 5 bases, with 7 bases remaining between them. The DNA for the CDR3 is TGTGCCAGCAGTTACAGCGAGGACGAGCAGTACTTC. It encodes CASSYSEDEQYF.

This chain connects TRBV29-1 to TRBJ2-7; 7 bases are a match to TRBD2. V shed 8 bases, J shed 3 bases, and the junction held 7 bases outside the gene matches. Per germline, CDR1 SQVTM and CDR2 ANQGSEA. This CDR3 region has 12 residues. CDR3 sequence reads: CSFSRGDYEQYF. The CDR3 nucleotides read TGCAGCTTTTCTCGGGGGGACTACGAGCAGTACTTC.

This clonotype was seen a few times. The chain is built from TRBV7-2 and TRBJ2-3; 11 positions agree with TRBD2. J lost 4 bases, V lost 6 bases, and 9 bases had no gene match. Germline V gene data show CDR1 as SGHTA and CDR2 as FQGNSA. This CDR3 spans 16 amino acids. The chain's CDR3 is CASSKVAGGMPDTQYF. The DNA of the CDR3 is TGTGCCAGCAGTAAAGTAGCGGGGGGGATGCCAGATACGCAGTATTTT.